This TCR beta chain stems from a study of T cell changes during pregnancy in multiple sclerosis. Germline V gives CDR1 LNHDA, CDR2 SQIVND (reference sequence). The CDR3 totals 14 residues. After removal of 6 bases from V and 0 bases from J, the junction contained 4 bases not matched to a gene. Produced via immunoSEQ multiplex PCR; TCRdb's table is partial and in-frame only. This table has some 59,000 clones, roughly nine tenths appearing once. The genes are TRBV19 and TRBJ1-1; 7 bases fit TRBD1. This sample comprised peripheral blood, obtained in the first trimester of pregnancy. This TCR was sampled from a female donor with multiple sclerosis, enrolled in a pregnancy study. Here the CDR3 reads CASSYTGVNTEAFF. The DNA for the CDR3 is TGTGCCAGTAGCTACACAGGGGTGAACACTGAAGCTTTCTTT. Combining the CDR3 with reference TRBV19 and TRBJ1-1 gives the whole variable domain DGGITQSPKYLFRKEGQNVTLSCEQNLNHDAMYWYRQDPGQGLRLIYYSQIVNDFQKGDIAEGYSVSREKKESFPLTVTSAQKNPTAFYLCASSYTGVNTEAFFGQGTRLTVV.